This T cell receptor beta chain originates from a study of early T cells in non-severe SARS-CoV-2 infection. Across the whole study: Bulk RNA isolated from unsorted whole blood underwent sequencing; chains were not paired.

The study's findings and limits: A preference for anti-spike CD8 responses marked VDJdb matching, which missed private and CD4 specificities.

Individual cDNA molecules received unique molecular identifiers during library preparation. From the 5' RACE reads, TCRdb called clonotypes with MiXCR, one entry per CDR3 protein. Of roughly 41,000 distinct CDR3 sequences listed, over 3.5% are singletons. Trimming stripped 5 bases from V and 9 bases from J, with 11 bases between. The CDR3 contains 11 residues. CDR1 is DFQATT and CDR2 is SNEGSKA in the germline V gene (reference sequence). This clonotype has ten or more counts. The antigen is undetermined. This clonotype was sampled from an adult who was a healthcare worker with PCR-confirmed SARS-CoV-2 infection or an uninfected control (not recorded which). The source material was whole blood. V gene TRBV20-1 combines with J gene TRBJ2-1; D is uncertain. This CDR3 is CSAPMLAEQFF. CDR3 DNA sequence: TGCAGTGCTCCTATGTTAGCTGAGCAGTTCTTC.